The 31 T cell receptor beta chains reported below all come from one sample, sequenced in a study of T-cell reconstitution after alpha-beta-depleted transplantation in children. Using unique molecular identifiers, the investigators prepared the TCRbeta library. TCRdb re-called the PCR reads with MiXCR, one entry per CDR3 protein. Among around 670,000 distinct CDR3 sequences listed, around 13% were seen once. This specimen was PBMCs, taken before TCRalphabeta/CD19-depleted stem cell transplant. The receptors derive from a girl aged 2 to 9 with congenital amegakaryocytic thrombocytopenia, due to receive a stem cell transplant.

This clonotype was picked up a small number of times. The rearrangement links TRBV12-3 or TRBV12-4 to TRBJ2-3; a weak D match, TRBD2 (6 bases). Trimming left V 8 bases short and J 2 bases short, with 17 bases between. This CDR3 region has 15 residues. Written as DNA, the CDR3 is TGTGCCAGCTGGGACCGACGCGGGGTCACAGATACGCAGTATTTT. It specifies CASWDRRGVTDTQYF.

Concerning this clonotype itself: It may be a read error: a sequence one base away is much more abundant. The chain employs TRBV12-3 or TRBV12-4 and TRBJ1-5, with D hard to call. The V end lost 2 bases, the J end lost 4 bases, and 12 bases lay between the germline ends. CDR3 length: 15 amino acids. CDR3 in amino acids: CASSLSSGFNQPQHF. DNA of the CDR3: TGTGCCAGCAGTTTAAGTAGCGGATTTAATCAGCCCCAGCATTTT.

The sample holds many counts of this clonotype. The rearrangement joins TRBV5-1 to TRBJ2-3; 13 positions agree with TRBD2. Trimming cost V 4 bases and J 9 bases; bases outside gene matches: 11. The CDR3 is 16 residues long. Germline CDR1 and CDR2: SGHRS and YFSETQ. As DNA, the CDR3 is TGCGCCAGCAGCCCCCGGACTAGCGGGAGAAGGAGAACGCAGTATTTT. It yields the protein CASSPRTSGRRRTQYF.

This clonotype was picked up many times. This chain joins TRBV20-1 and TRBJ2-7, with 9 bases that match TRBD2. CDR3 length equals 14 residues. The ends lost 4 bases at V and 6 bases at J; junction bases unmatched: 10. The germline V gene has CDR1 DFQATT and CDR2 SNEGSKA (reference sequence). In DNA, the CDR3 is TGCAGTGCTAACCTGCGGGAGGGCCATTTCGAGCAGTACTTC. Protein product: CSANLREGHFEQYF.

A word on this clonotype: A much larger clone lies one base from this, so it may be a read error. The chain recombines TRBV6-6 with TRBJ1-5; D uncertain. The CDR3 covers 12 residues. Per germline, CDR1 MNHNY and CDR2 SVGAGI (reference sequence). V lost 6 bases to trimming and J lost 5 bases, with 8 bases between them. CDR3 protein: CASRIGDQPQHF. CDR3 in DNA: TGTGCCAGCAGGATAGGAGATCAGCCCCAGCATTTT.

This clonotype has ten or more counts. This chain links TRBV28 with TRBJ2-5, with 8 bases lining up with TRBD1. V lost 6 bases and J lost 2; bases outside the gene matches: 8. The CDR3 spans 15 residues. Germline V gives CDR1 MDHEN, CDR2 SYDVKM. CDR3 bases: TGTGCCAGCAGCCCGGACAGGGCCCTACAAGAGACCCAGTACTTC. Translation: CASSPDRALQETQYF.

This clonotype has at least ten counts. V and J are TRBV15 and TRBJ1-1; a possible D gene is TRBD1 (5 bases). Per germline, CDR1 LNHNV and CDR2 YYDKDF (reference sequence). This CDR3 comprises 14 residues. V lost 0 bases to trimming and J lost 5 bases, with 10 bases between them. CDR3 nucleotides: TGTGCCACCAGCAGAGATAAAGGGGAAACTGAAGCTTTCTTT. Translation: CATSRDKGETEAFF.

This clonotype was detected only a few times. This chain connects TRBV12-3 or TRBV12-4 to TRBJ2-5; the D gene is possibly TRBD1 (5 bases). V lost 3 bases and J 5 bases, leaving 13 bases between the germline ends. CDR3 size: 14 residues. CDR3 protein: CASSFTAGQETQYF. The CDR3, as DNA: TGTGCCAGCAGTTTTACGGCAGGGCAGGAGACCCAGTACTTC.

The J gene is TRBJ2-2, the V gene TRBV20-1; D gene unclear. This CDR3 is 13 amino acids long. With 0 bases removed from V and 6 bases from J, the gap between germline ends came to 8 bases. CDR1 DFQATT and CDR2 SNEGSKA come from the germline V gene (reference sequence). In DNA form, the CDR3 reads TGCAGTGCTAGAGATAAGACCGCCGGGGAGCTGTTTTTT. Translating it yields CSARDKTAGELFF.

This clonotype has more than one count but fewer than ten. The CDR3 spells CASSLPSGNTDTQYF. CDR3 DNA: TGTGCCAGCAGCTTACCTAGCGGGAACACAGATACGCAGTATTTT. The gene calls are TRBV7-6 and TRBJ2-3, with 9 bases aligning to TRBD2. Germline assignment: CDR1 SGHVS and CDR2 FNYEAQ. V lost 2 bases, J lost 2 bases, and 2 bases stayed unmatched. CDR3 length: 15 amino acids.

The chain has TRBV29-1 and TRBJ1-5; no firm D call. The CDR3 sequence is 12 residues long. Trimming took 7 bases from V and 7 from J, leaving 14 bases between them. The germline gives CDR1 SQVTM, CDR2 ANQGSEA. The CDR3 DNA is TGCAGCGCGCGGGCTCCGGGCCAGCCCCAGCATTTT. Translating it yields CSARAPGQPQHF.

This clonotype was recorded a few times. The V call is TRBV6-5, the J call TRBJ1-6; D gene unclear. The CDR3 is made up of 17 amino acids. In germline, CDR1 is MNHEY, CDR2 SVGAGI. Trimming pared 3 bases from V and 5 bases from J, leaving 17 bases between. CDR3 amino acids: CASSYFLRITDNSPLHF. The CDR3 DNA reads TGTGCCAGCAGTTATTTTTTACGTATAACCGATAATTCACCCCTCCACTTT.

This clonotype was picked up many times. The gene calls are TRBV4-1 and TRBJ1-6; D is uncertain. Germline assignment: CDR1 MGHRA and CDR2 YSYEKL. Trimming took 0 bases from V and 0 from J, leaving 9 bases between them. This CDR3 comprises 17 residues. CDR3 residues: CASSQENWSSYNSPLHF. CDR3 nucleotide sequence: TGCGCCAGCAGCCAAGAGAATTGGAGCTCCTATAATTCACCCCTCCACTTT.

This clonotype showed up many times. CDR3 sequence (DNA): TGTGCCACCAGAGGGGCAGGAGGAAAACAAGAGACCCAGTACTTC. It specifies CATRGAGGKQETQYF. V gene TRBV24-1 combines with J gene TRBJ2-5; possibly TRBD1 or TRBD2 for D (5 bases each). Germline loops: CDR1 KGHDR, CDR2 SFDVKD. The CDR3 loop spans 15 amino acids. Trimming took off 7 bases at V and 2 bases at J, with 16 bases between the two ends.

This clonotype was picked up one time. The chain recombines TRBV5-5 with TRBJ2-5, with D perhaps TRBD1 or TRBD2 (5 bases each). CDR3 size: 16 residues. V was pared by 4 bases and J by 1 base, with 17 bases between. Germline CDR1 is SGHKS and CDR2 is YYEKEE (reference sequence). CDR3 residues: CASSRGPRNIQETQYF. For the CDR3, the DNA is TGTGCCAGCAGCAGGGGACCACGTAATATCCAAGAGACCCAGTACTTC.

This clonotype has just a few counts. J is TRBJ1-5 and V is TRBV28; tentatively, D is TRBD1 (6 bases). Germline V lookup: CDR1 MDHEN, CDR2 SYDVKM. Trimming took 3 bases from V and 1 from J, leaving 16 bases between them. The CDR3 is 17 amino acids. The chain's CDR3 is CASSFEPGDVSNQPQHF. CDR3 DNA sequence: TGTGCCAGCAGTTTTGAGCCAGGGGACGTGAGCAATCAGCCCCAGCATTTT.

In this sample, this clonotype turned up a few times. The chain links TRBV4-1 to TRBJ2-5; 8 nucleotides line up with TRBD1. This CDR3 spans 15 amino acids. Germline trimming cut 3 bases from V and 2 bases from J; bases unmatched to any gene: 5. Germline lookup yields CDR1 MGHRA and CDR2 YSYEKL. CDR3 nucleotides: TGCGCCAGCAGCCACCTAACAGGGGGACAAGAGACCCAGTACTTC. Translating it yields CASSHLTGGQETQYF.

V and J are TRBV7-9 and TRBJ2-5, with D possibly TRBD2 on 6 matching bases. The V end lost 3 bases, the J end lost 5 bases, and 13 bases lay between the germline ends. The V gene's germline CDR1 is SEHNR and CDR2 FQNEAQ (reference sequence). The CDR3 spans 14 residues. CDR3 sequence (DNA): TGTGCCAGCAGCTTGACGGGGGTGGAGGAGACCCAGTACTTC. The encoded protein is CASSLTGVEETQYF.

This clonotype came up many times. The chain uses TRBV12-3 or TRBV12-4 and TRBJ2-1, with D possibly matching TRBD2 (5 bases). V lost 4 bases and J lost 12, with 13 bases in between. CDR3 size: 12 residues. The CDR3 nucleotides are TGTGCCAGCAGTTCTAGCCAGAGTGGGCAGTTCTTC. Encoded protein: CASSSSQSGQFF.

This clonotype was seen ten or more times. The V gene is TRBV10-3, the J gene TRBJ2-1; the D gene could be TRBD1 or TRBD2 (6 bases each). The CDR3 runs 11 residues. Germline assignment: CDR1 ENHRY and CDR2 SYGVKD. CDR3 sequence reads: CAGGRVYEQFF. The DNA of the CDR3 is TGTGCGGGGGGCAGGGTCTATGAGCAGTTCTTC.

This chain joins TRBV7-9 and TRBJ2-3; 13 bases match TRBD2. The CDR3 totals 16 residues. CDR1 is SEHNR and CDR2 is FQNEAQ in the germline V gene (reference sequence). V lost 5 bases, J lost 3 bases, and 5 bases stayed unmatched. The CDR3 loop is CASSTRTSGSTDTQYF. The CDR3 nucleotides are TGTGCCAGCAGCACCAGGACTAGCGGGAGTACAGATACGCAGTATTTT.

The chain recombines TRBV10-3 with TRBJ2-1; 14 bases align to TRBD2. Germline V CDR1 and CDR2: ENHRY, SYGVKD. CDR3 length: 17 residues. J lost 7 bases, V lost 8 bases, and 13 bases had no gene match. In nucleotides, the CDR3 is TGTGCCATCTCCGGGACTAGCGGGAGACGATGGGGGAATGAGCAGTTCTTC. It yields the protein CAISGTSGRRWGNEQFF.

This chain links TRBV30 with TRBJ2-1; 9 nucleotides line up with TRBD2. CDR1 is GTSNPN and CDR2 is SVGIG in the germline V gene (reference sequence). Trimming cost V 4 bases and J 2 bases; bases outside gene matches: 3. CDR3 size: 14 residues. CDR3 protein: CAWNPSGAYNEQFF. CDR3 in DNA: TGTGCCTGGAACCCTAGCGGGGCCTACAATGAGCAGTTCTTC.

The chain is built from TRBV24-1 and TRBJ2-1; 10 bases fit TRBD2. Germline V gives CDR1 KGHDR, CDR2 SFDVKD. CDR3 length: 17 amino acids. The V segment lost 6 bases and the J segment 4 bases; nucleotides outside the gene matches: 11. CDR3 bases: TGTGCCACCAGTACCAGGAGCCTAGCGGGGGTTTACAATGAGCAGTTCTTC. It specifies CATSTRSLAGVYNEQFF.

This clonotype was found many times. In DNA, the CDR3 is TGCGCCAGCAGCTTGGTTCTGTCACGCACAGATACGCAGTATTTT. This codes for CASSLVLSRTDTQYF. The V gene is TRBV5-1, the J gene TRBJ2-3, with D unresolved. CDR3 length: 15 residues. V lost 0 bases and J lost 1, with 9 bases in between. Germline V gene lookup returns CDR1 SGHRS and CDR2 YFSETQ.

At least ten counts were recorded for this clonotype. The rearrangement links TRBV10-3 to TRBJ2-1; no clear D. Trimming removed 8 bases from V and 0 bases from J, with 8 bases in between. Germline loops: CDR1 ENHRY, CDR2 SYGVKD. The CDR3 is 13 amino acids. CDR3 DNA: TGTGCCATCCTTATCGACTCCTACAATGAGCAGTTCTTC. It yields the protein CAILIDSYNEQFF.

This clonotype was counted ten times or more. The genes are TRBV12-3 or TRBV12-4 and TRBJ2-3; D is perhaps TRBD1 (5 bases). This CDR3 region has 15 residues. Deletions cut 5 bases from V and 0 bases from J, with 12 bases between. This CDR3 is CASSRWGTSTDTQYF. The CDR3 DNA follows: TGTGCCAGCAGTCGTTGGGGCACTAGCACAGATACGCAGTATTTT.

The V and J genes are TRBV12-3 or TRBV12-4 and TRBJ2-3; D may be TRBD2 (6 bases). The ends were cut back, 1 base at V and 0 bases at J, with 11 bases in the middle. The CDR3 consists of 16 residues. CDR3 residues: CASSLGYSGSTDTQYF. DNA for the CDR3: TGTGCCAGCAGTTTAGGGTATAGCGGTAGCACAGATACGCAGTATTTT.

V usage is TRBV29-1 and J usage is TRBJ2-1; 7 nucleotides match TRBD2. Germline V gives CDR1 SQVTM, CDR2 ANQGSEA. The CDR3 covers 10 residues. After removal of 5 bases from V and 14 bases from J, the junction contained 6 bases not matched to a gene. The CDR3: CSVKPGGEFF. The CDR3 coding sequence is TGCAGCGTTAAACCGGGAGGAGAGTTCTTC.

This clonotype was observed a few times. The chain uses TRBV5-1 and TRBJ2-7; D is unresolved. Germline lookup yields CDR1 SGHRS and CDR2 YFSETQ. With 0 bases removed from V and 2 bases from J, the gap between germline ends came to 12 bases. This CDR3 comprises 15 residues. CDR3 sequence reads: CASSLEIERTYEQYF. The CDR3 nucleotides are TGCGCCAGCAGCTTGGAAATAGAGAGAACCTACGAGCAGTACTTC.

This clonotype was found a few times. The V gene is TRBV29-1, the J gene TRBJ2-7, with TRBD1 as a possible D gene (6 bases). Germline CDR1 and CDR2: SQVTM and ANQGSEA. V was shortened by 6 bases and J by 5 bases, with 14 bases between the two germline ends. The CDR3 is 12 residues long. The CDR3 DNA follows: TGCAGCGTAGAAAAAGAGGGGGACGAGCAGTACTTC. This encodes CSVEKEGDEQYF.